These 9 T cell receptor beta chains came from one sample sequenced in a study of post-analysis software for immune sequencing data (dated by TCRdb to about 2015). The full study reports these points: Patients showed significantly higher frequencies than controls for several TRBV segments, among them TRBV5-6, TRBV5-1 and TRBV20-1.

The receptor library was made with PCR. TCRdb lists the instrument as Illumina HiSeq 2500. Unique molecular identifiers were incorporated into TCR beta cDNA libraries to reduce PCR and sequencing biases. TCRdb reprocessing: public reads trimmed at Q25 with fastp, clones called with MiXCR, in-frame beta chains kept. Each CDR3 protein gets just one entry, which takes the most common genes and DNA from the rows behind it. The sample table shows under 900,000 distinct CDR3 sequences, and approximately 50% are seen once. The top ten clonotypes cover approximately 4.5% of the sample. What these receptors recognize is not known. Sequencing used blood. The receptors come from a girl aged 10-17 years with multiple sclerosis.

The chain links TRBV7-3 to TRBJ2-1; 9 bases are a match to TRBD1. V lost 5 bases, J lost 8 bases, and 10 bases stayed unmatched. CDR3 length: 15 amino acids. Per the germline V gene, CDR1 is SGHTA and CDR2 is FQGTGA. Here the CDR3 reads CASSLAGTGIDEQFF. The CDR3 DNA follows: TGTGCCAGCAGCCTGGCAGGGACAGGGATCGATGAGCAGTTCTTC.

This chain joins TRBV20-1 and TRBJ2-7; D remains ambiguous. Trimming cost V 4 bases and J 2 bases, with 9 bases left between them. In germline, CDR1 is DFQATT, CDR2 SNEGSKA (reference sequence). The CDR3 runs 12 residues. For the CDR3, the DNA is TGCAGTGCTACGCCTAGTACCTACGAGCAGTACTTC. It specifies CSATPSTYEQYF.

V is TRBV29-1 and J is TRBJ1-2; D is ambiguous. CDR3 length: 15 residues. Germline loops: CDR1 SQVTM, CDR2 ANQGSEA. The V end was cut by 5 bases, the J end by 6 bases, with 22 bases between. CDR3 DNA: TGCAGCGTTATGGTTGACGGGAGCACAATTGATGGCTACACCTTC. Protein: CSVMVDGSTIDGYTF.

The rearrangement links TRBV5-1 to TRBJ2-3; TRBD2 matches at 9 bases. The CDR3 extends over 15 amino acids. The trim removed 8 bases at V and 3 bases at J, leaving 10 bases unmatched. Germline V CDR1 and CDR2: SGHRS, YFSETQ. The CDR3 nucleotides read TGCGCCAGTGTCGGGAGCGGGGGGCCTACAGATACGCAGTATTTT. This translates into CASVGSGGPTDTQYF.

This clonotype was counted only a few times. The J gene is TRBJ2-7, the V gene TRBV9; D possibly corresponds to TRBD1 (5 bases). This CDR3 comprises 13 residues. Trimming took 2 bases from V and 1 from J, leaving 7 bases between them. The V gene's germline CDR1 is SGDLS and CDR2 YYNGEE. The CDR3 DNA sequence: TGTGCCAGCAGCGTGACAGCATCCTACGAGCAGTACTTC. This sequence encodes CASSVTASYEQYF. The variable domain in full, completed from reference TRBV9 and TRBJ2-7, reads DSGVTQTPKHLITATGQRVTLRCSPRSGDLSVYWYQQSLDQGLQFLIQYYNGEERAKGNILERFSAQQFPDLHSELNLSSLELGDSALYFCASSVTASYEQYFGPGTRLTVT.

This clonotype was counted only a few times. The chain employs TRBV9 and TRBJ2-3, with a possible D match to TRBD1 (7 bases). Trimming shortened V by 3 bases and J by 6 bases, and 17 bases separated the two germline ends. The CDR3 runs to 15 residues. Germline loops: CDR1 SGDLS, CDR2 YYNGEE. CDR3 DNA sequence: TGTGCCAGCAGCGGCGGGACAGCTTCAAGGGATACGCAGTATTTT. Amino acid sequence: CASSGGTASRDTQYF. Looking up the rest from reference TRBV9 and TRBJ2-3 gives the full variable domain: DSGVTQTPKHLITATGQRVTLRCSPRSGDLSVYWYQQSLDQGLQFLIQYYNGEERAKGNILERFSAQQFPDLHSELNLSSLELGDSALYFCASSGGTASRDTQYFGPGTRLTVL.

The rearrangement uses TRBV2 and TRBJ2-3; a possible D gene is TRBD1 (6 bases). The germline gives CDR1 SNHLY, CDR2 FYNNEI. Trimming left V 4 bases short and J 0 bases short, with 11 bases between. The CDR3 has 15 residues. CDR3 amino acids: CASSAWTASTDTQYF. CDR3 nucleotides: TGTGCCAGCAGTGCCTGGACAGCTAGCACAGATACGCAGTATTTT.

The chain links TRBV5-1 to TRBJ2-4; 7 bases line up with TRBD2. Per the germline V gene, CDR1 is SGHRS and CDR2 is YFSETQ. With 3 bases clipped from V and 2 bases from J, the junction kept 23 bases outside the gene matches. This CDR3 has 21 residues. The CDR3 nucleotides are TGCGCCAGCAGCTGGGAGGGCCCCCTTAAACGGCCAGGCACCTCCAAAAACATTCAGTACTTC. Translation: CASSWEGPLKRPGTSKNIQYF.

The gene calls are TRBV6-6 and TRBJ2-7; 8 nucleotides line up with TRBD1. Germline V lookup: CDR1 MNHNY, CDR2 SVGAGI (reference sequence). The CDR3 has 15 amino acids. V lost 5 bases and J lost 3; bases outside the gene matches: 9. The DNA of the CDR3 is TGTGCCAGCAGTGGGGAGAGACAGGGGTTCTACGAGCAGTACTTC. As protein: CASSGERQGFYEQYF.